This TCR beta chain was obtained from a study of T cell responses to AZD1222 COVID-19 vaccine (dated by TCRdb to about 2021). With regard to the full study: TCR sequencing covered about 230 trial participants: 207 given two doses of AZD1222 and 26 given two doses of MenACWY control vaccine. Trial participants were enrolled by age into 18-55, 56-69 and 70-plus year subgroups, with about 150, 27 and 61 TCR-sequenced participants respectively. Results and caveats for the whole study, not just this receptor: Participants were mostly white British and included more females than males, and it was suggested by the authors that clonal diversity may have been underestimated. CD4 TCRs associated with the vaccine covered the entire spike protein, and the dominant responses were in regions 160-218 and 743-854. A significant rise in spike-specific TCR breadth and depth was observed after two AZD1222 doses relative to day 0 and relative to MenACWY recipients. Conclusions about previously exposed vaccinees were limited because only six AZD1222 recipients were SARS-CoV-2 seropositive at baseline. Because no day 14 peak-response samples were available, the repertoires could be characterized only after the peak T cell response. The 56-69-year group was small, and its depth increase did not reach significance, likely because of low power. Epitopes outside the regions mutated in the B.1.351 and B.1.1.7 variants were reportedly recognized by nearly half of the unique spike-specific TCRs.

For CDR1 and CDR2, the germline V gene lists SGHTA and FQGNSA. The junction shows trimming of 5 bases on V and 7 bases on J, plus 11 bases between the germline ends. The CDR3 runs 13 amino acids, cysteine and phenylalanine included. The DNA shown is the 39-base CDR3, in frame from base 1. This specimen's time point label, per the study, means: about 28 days (+/-7) after the second vaccine dose. AZD1222 recipients whose second dose came at about 4 weeks and those whose second dose came at about 12 weeks were combined into one group, since spike-specific TCR depth and breadth did not differ between the two schedules. Samples from vaccinated people were obtained from the UK trials COV001 and COV002, which included a single-blind randomized controlled phase 2/3 trial of AZD1222 (ChAdOx1 nCoV-19) in healthy adults. Trial participant PBMC samples were collected at day 0 and day 28 after the second dose for TCRbeta chain sequencing.

The CDR3 regions of human TCRbeta chains were analyzed by immunosequencing. Processing in the source paper ran as follows. TCRs in the repertoires were matched against a reference library of SARS-CoV-2-specific TCRs that had been generated with the MIRA antigen-specificity platform. Breadth was defined as the fraction of unique TCRs that were SARS-CoV-2-associated. Depth was defined as the fraction of total T cells that were SARS-CoV-2-associated. Using the MIRA data, each spike-specific TCR was mapped to the spike region that the TCR reacts to and placed in a CD4 or CD8 class. Log10-transformed breadth and depth values were compared by one-way ANOVA with Sidak's multiple comparisons tests. Held by TCRdb, this immuneACCESS table contains in-frame sequences only and omits some clones. Under half of the omission traces to an unresolved V gene where checked; the cause of the rest is unknown. Clone size and the V and J calls come from that table; the DNA yielded D and trimming. This sample is represented by 80,000 or so clones; approximately 90% of them were singletons. The ten largest clones represent 3% to 3.5% of the sample.

Comment on this clone: Its antigen target is currently unknown. No much larger clone is present one base from it, and per-base qualities are unavailable.

Sequencing used peripheral blood, obtained 28 days after the second AZD1222 dose. The rearranged chain carries TRBV7-2 and TRBJ1-4; the D gene cannot be named for sure. The clonotype was recovered from an adult who received the AZD1222 COVID-19 vaccine. The CDR3 reads as follows: CASSPGPAEKLFF. The nucleotides are TGTGCCAGCAGCCCAGGCCCAGCTGAAAAACTGTTTTTT.